This T cell receptor beta chain emerged from a study of CD8 T cells in ankylosing spondylitis. Many counts were recorded for this clonotype. Trimming removed 0 bases from V and 0 bases from J, with 9 bases in between. The CDR3 is 15 amino acids. Germline CDR1 and CDR2: SGDLS and YYNGEE. Each TCR beta library was made by quantitative 5'-RACE that incorporated molecular barcodes. One entry per CDR3 protein results from TCRdb running MiXCR on the 5' RACE reads. The sample holds some 23,000 distinct CDR3 sequences, less than 3% seen once. This TCR derives from a female donor with ankylosing spondylitis or in good health (not recorded which). Specimen: blood, either unsorted or a sorted T cell fraction (not recorded which). This chain links TRBV9 with TRBJ1-1; D is unresolved. The CDR3 region is CASSVGQLVNTEAFF. The CDR3 DNA sequence: TGTGCCAGCAGCGTAGGGCAGTTGGTGAACACTGAAGCTTTCTTT.